This T cell receptor (beta chain) was captured by sequencing in a study of cytomegalovirus exposure and HLA in healthy donors (dated by TCRdb to the late 2010s). Some background on the complete study: An earlier analysis of 587 of the donors reported 250 to 300 Gb of sequence data and 95 million to 130 million unique TCR beta sequences obtained from approximately 180 million T cells. The study combined high-throughput TCR immunosequencing, statistical association of individual TCRs with disease status, and machine learning to predict cytomegalovirus infection status. A later analysis re-analyzed previously published TCR beta repertoires from hundreds of donors and added high-resolution HLA genotyping to study TCR occurrence patterns. In the later analysis, no new phenotypic data were used to find candidate immune exposures; instead, reliance was placed on TCR beta sequences and their occurrence across donors. The genetic ancestry cluster associated with self-reported Caucasian donors included 65% to 90% of the roughly 390 genotyped donors. The study aimed to test whether signatures of past pathogen exposure could be identified by cataloging public T cell receptors. Several DR-DQ haplotypes were treated as single units for association and clustering because of strong linkage in the cohort. All discovery cohort repertoires had been generated on a single sequencing platform. An early release that covered 500 to 800 HLA-typed donors contained approximately 300 gigabases of sequencing data and tens of millions of unique TCR sequences. In an earlier analysis of 587 of the donors, high-throughput TCR beta sequencing was used to judge whether each TCR beta V gene segment behaved as functional or pseudogenic. Across about 370 genotyped donors of the cohort, an average of approximately 240,000 unique TCR beta nucleotide sequences per donor were sequenced, and roughly a sixth of those sequences were non-productive. Besides the first cohort of 666 subjects, a separate validation cohort made up of around 120 different subjects was used. The study profiled the T cell repertoires of 500 to 800 subjects by immunosequencing and related them to cytomegalovirus serostatus. HLA typing covered class I and class II loci at four-digit resolution. Alongside the repertoire data, information on donor age, sex, ethnicity and CMV serostatus was compiled. Typing coverage varied by locus: roughly 620-640 donors for A, B, C, DRB1 and DQB1; more than 500 for DQA1; about 570 for DPA1; roughly 450 for DPB1. A later genetic analysis used genome-wide SNP genotypes for about 60% of the roughly 700 donors, treating that subset as a discovery cohort.

About this clone itself: The specificity of this receptor is unknown. No qualities accompany the bases; no much larger clone lies one base away.

The V end gives up 3 bases and the J end 0 bases, leaving 10 bases in the junction not matched to a gene. CDR1 and CDR2, looked up from the germline V gene, are MGHDK and SYGVNS. The CDR3 holds 18 amino acids from the cysteine to the phenylalanine. Only CDR3 DNA is held: 54 bases, read in frame from base 1. In total, approximately 700 healthy bone marrow donors made up the cohort. All cohort members were sampled while nominally healthy, although unrecorded immune exposures were likely present. The donor tested CMV seronegative, placing the donor among the roughly 400 seronegative members of the cohort. Every donor gave a peripheral blood sample, and the peripheral blood mononuclear cells from that sample were used for TCR beta sequencing. Genomic DNA was extracted from the blood cell samples with the Qiagen DNeasy Blood Extraction Kit. Study-wide conclusions, independent of this receptor: A group of highly shared sequence variants was considered likely to be a technical artifact of the sequencing pipeline. Assigning TCR associations to individual alleles was difficult when HLA alleles, especially DR and DQ, strongly co-occurred. The cohort was sequenced for TCR beta chains only, and without alpha or paired-chain data the features that could be detected were limited. Compared with the roughly 710-donor mean, donors in an Asian-associated ancestry cluster had fewer N-insertions in productive TCRs, according to a later genetic analysis. The presence/absence analyses assumed that sequencing depth was roughly uniform across donors, and that assumption may not be true. Because HLA typing was unavailable for some donors at each locus, only the typed subset was used in association tests. V-gene and J-gene trimming of TCR beta chains was associated with a missense DCLRE1C variant in a later genetic analysis, and the association was replicated in an independent cohort. Most TCR sequences were seen in very few donors, while some public TCRs were found in many individuals. For the cohort, immune exposure information was limited to CMV serostatus. A later analysis found that most CMV-associated TCR beta chains appeared HLA-restricted, with HLA associations seemingly driven largely by CMV exposure. Cytomegalovirus status was reported to be diagnosed by the classifier with high specificity and sensitivity in both the original and validation cohorts. The earlier analysis of a few hundred of the donors excluded some 15 rarely observed V segments, including chromosome 9 orphons, because counts were too low. A later analysis associated some 17,000 TCR beta sequences with specific HLA alleles at a false discovery rate of 0.05. The authors suggested that the approach could potentially be extended to other disease states and immunological phenotypes. In an earlier analysis of approximately 590 of the donors, most TCR beta V segments were observed in productive rearrangements about 87% or about 30% of the time, broadly matching IMGT annotations. In a later analysis, the rate of TCR association differed among HLA loci, with DRB1 alleles having the most associated TCRs and HLA-C alleles having the fewest. Several of the top co-occurrence clusters appeared to be linked to parvovirus B19, influenza, CMV and Epstein-Barr virus, according to a later analysis. In a later analysis, HLA-associated TCR beta chains were found to be more clonally expanded and to have lower generation probabilities than equally common non-associated chains. A few of the identified cytomegalovirus-associated TCR beta chains were confirmed in vitro to be specific for cytomegalovirus antigens. A further reported finding was that TCR beta sequences accurately predicted the HLA-A and HLA-B alleles for most subjects in the first cohort. Because the 87-base-pair reads could not distinguish some IMGT-functional V segments, including TRBV6-2 and TRBV6-3, those segments were excluded. In the study, 164 TCR beta chains were listed as associated with cytomegalovirus. Correlated functional status among segregating V segments might reflect linkage disequilibrium, but an unknown experimental factor could not be ruled out.

The library was prepared using the immunoSEQ multiplex PCR assay. For the multiplex PCR, a mixture combining 60 forward primers for TCR Vbeta segments and 13 reverse primers for TCR Jbeta segments was used. The CDR3 region of rearranged TCR beta genes was amplified from genomic DNA with a multiplex PCR assay. On the Illumina HiSeq System, the amplified TCR beta libraries were sequenced as 87-base-pair reads. The paper's data handling went like this. A later analysis counted tens of millions of unique TCR beta chains across the 690 or so repertoires, and approximately 11 million of these chains were shared by at least two donors. Raw reads were error-corrected and collapsed into unique sequences by a nearest-neighbor algorithm in which closely related sequences were merged to remove PCR and sequencing errors. V, D and J gene segments were assigned by aligning CDR3 sequences to IMGT reference sequences. For a sequence to be retained, a match of at least six nucleotides was required to both a V gene segment and a J gene segment. A rearrangement was called productive if the CDR3 had no stop codons and remained in frame with V and J, and every other rearrangement was called non-productive. Following IMGT convention, CDR3 was defined as the stretch from the second conserved V-encoded cysteine to the conserved J-encoded phenylalanine. Sequences without an unambiguous match to a single V gene segment were excluded from the earlier analysis of a few hundred of the donors. In an earlier analysis of some 590 of the donors, a V segment was called functional when productive rearrangements were above 56.7%, and segregating when the standard deviation between donors exceeded 5%. A statistical classification framework was built for diagnosing cytomegalovirus status from the catalog of TCR beta chain sequences. In a later analysis, V and J genes were assigned by comparing TCR nucleotide sequences against IMGT/GENE-DB human TR gene sequences. A later analysis assigned CDR3 sequences and most-parsimonious VDJ recombination scenarios with the TCRdist pipeline. In a later analysis, each TCR beta chain was defined by its CDR3 amino acid sequence together with its V-gene family, and reads without a unique V-gene family were excluded. To address suspected cross-contamination and a sequencing artifact, a later analysis removed some 620 highly shared, low-generation-probability nucleotide sequences. In a later analysis, a clonal expansion index for each public chain was calculated from normalized within-repertoire ranks of inferred template counts. In a later analysis, generation probabilities were computed with a VDJ recombination model fitted to out-of-frame rearrangements, and the resulting probabilities were checked against IGoR. In a later analysis, hypergeometric tests were used to score TCR-TCR, TCR-HLA and TCR-CMV co-occurrence, with a repertoire-size bias correction applied to TCR pairs. To estimate false discovery rates, a later analysis permuted the HLA or CMV assignments 20 times. In a later analysis, co-occurring TCRs were grouped with DBSCAN, and TCRdist sequence similarity was added when clustering was performed within HLA-allele-positive subsets. For co-occurrence clustering, repertoires with fewer than 30,000 or more than 120,000 public chains were excluded, along with roughly 5 repertoires with anomalous nucleotide sharing. In its TCRdb copy, this immuneACCESS table keeps in-frame sequences only and misses some clones. Where compared with another copy, unresolved V genes explain less than half of these, and the others have no known cause. V, J and clone size derive from that table, while D and trimming were established from the DNA sequence. A total of around 93,000 clones appear in this sample, about four fifths of them only once. Jointly, the top ten make up 3% to 4% of the sample.

Recombination linked TRBV25-1 to TRBJ2-1; 8 bases in the middle match TRBD1. The receptor's source is a man aged 50-59 years in good health and CMV-seronegative. Sequencing was done on a sample of PBMCs. The DNA sequence is TGTGCCAGCAGTGATCCAATAGGACAGGGCACCTCCTACAATGAGCAGTTCTTC. Translated, this is CASSDPIGQGTSYNEQFF.